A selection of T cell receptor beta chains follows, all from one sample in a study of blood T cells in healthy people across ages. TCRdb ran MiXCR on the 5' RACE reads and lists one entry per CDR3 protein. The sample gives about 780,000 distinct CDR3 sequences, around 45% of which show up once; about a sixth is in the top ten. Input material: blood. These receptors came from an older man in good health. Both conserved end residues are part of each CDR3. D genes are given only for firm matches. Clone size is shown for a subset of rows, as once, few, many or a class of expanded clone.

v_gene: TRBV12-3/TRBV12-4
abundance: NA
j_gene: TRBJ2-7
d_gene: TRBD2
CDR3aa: CASSPLAGGPHEQYF
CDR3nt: TGTGCCAGCAGTCCGCTAGCGGGAGGGCCCCACGAGCAGTACTTC

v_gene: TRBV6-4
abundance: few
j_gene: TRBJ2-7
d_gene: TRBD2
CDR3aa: CASSDPHPTSGVPGNEQYF
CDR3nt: TGTGCCAGCAGTGACCCTCATCCGACTAGCGGGGTCCCCGGGAACGAGCAGTACTTC

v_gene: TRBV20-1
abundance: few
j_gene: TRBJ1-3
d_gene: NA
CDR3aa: CSARDVLGTPGNTIYF
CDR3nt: TGCAGTGCTAGAGATGTCTTAGGGACCCCTGGAAACACCATATATTTT

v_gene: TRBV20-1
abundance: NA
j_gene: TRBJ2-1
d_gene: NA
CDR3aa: CSASPRWARGEQFF
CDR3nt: TGCAGTGCTAGCCCAAGGTGGGCGAGAGGAGAGCAGTTCTTC

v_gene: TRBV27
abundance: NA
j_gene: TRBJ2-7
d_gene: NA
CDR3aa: CASSADLGTYEQYF
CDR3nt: TGTGCCAGCAGTGCTGATTTAGGTACCTACGAGCAGTACTTC

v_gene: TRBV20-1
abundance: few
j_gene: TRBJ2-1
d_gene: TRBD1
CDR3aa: CSARVETGGPYNEQFF
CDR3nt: TGCAGTGCTAGAGTCGAGACAGGGGGCCCCTACAATGAGCAGTTCTTC

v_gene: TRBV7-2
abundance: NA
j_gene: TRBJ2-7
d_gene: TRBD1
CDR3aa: CASSLTDRGEQYF
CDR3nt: TGTGCCAGCAGCCTCACGGACAGGGGCGAGCAGTACTTC

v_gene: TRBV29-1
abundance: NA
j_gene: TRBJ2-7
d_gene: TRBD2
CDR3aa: CSVYSGTSGRNSYEQYF
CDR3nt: TGCAGCGTTTACTCCGGGACTAGCGGGAGGAACTCCTACGAGCAGTACTTC

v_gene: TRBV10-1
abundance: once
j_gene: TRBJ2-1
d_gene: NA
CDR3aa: CASSRYPGGSAYNEQFF
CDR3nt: TGCGCCAGCAGCAGGTACCCAGGGGGGAGCGCCTACAATGAGCAGTTCTTC

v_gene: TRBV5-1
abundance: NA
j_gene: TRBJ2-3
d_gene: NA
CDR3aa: CASSTDDTDTQYF
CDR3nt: TGCGCCAGCTCGACGGATGACACAGATACGCAGTATTTT

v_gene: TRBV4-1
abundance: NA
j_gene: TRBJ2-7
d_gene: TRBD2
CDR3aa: CASSQVIGAYGGYEQYF
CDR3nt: TGCGCCAGCAGCCAAGTGATCGGCGCTTACGGGGGGTACGAGCAGTACTTC

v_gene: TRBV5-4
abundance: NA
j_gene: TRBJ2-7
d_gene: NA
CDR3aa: CASSLGGRRDTYEQYF
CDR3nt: TGTGCCAGCAGCTTGGGGGGCCGCAGGGATACCTACGAGCAGTACTTC

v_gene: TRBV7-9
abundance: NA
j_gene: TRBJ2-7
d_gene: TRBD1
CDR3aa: CASSWTGDNEQYF
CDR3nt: TGTGCCAGCAGCTGGACAGGAGACAATGAGCAGTACTTC

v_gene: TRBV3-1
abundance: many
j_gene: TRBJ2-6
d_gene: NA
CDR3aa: CASSQDRQSGANVLTF
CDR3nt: TGTGCCAGCAGCCAAGATAGACAGTCCGGGGCCAACGTCCTGACTTTC

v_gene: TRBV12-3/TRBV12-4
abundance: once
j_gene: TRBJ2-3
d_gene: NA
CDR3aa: CASRVRTDAQYF
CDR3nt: TGTGCCAGCAGAGTGAGGACGGATGCGCAGTATTTT

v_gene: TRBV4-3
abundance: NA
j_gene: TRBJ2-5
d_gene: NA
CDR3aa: CASSHYLGEQYF
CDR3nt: TGCGCCAGCAGCCATTACTTGGGTGAGCAGTACTTC

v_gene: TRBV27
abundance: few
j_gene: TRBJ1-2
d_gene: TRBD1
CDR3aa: CASSPRTGENYGYTF
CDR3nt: TGTGCCAGCAGTCCACGGACAGGGGAGAACTATGGCTACACCTTC

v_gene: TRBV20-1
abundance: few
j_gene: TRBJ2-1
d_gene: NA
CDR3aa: CSASGVTLEQFF
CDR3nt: TGCAGTGCTAGTGGGGTAACGTTGGAGCAGTTCTTC

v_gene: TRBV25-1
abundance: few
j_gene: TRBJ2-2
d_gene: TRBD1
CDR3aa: CASRDRAHTGELFF
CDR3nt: TGTGCCAGTCGGGACAGGGCTCACACCGGGGAGCTGTTTTTT

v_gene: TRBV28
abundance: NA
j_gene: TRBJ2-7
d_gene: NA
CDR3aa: CASRDYGLYEQYF
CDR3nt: TGTGCCAGCAGGGACTATGGCCTTTACGAGCAGTACTTC

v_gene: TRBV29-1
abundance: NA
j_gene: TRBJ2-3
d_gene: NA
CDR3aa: CSGRPGGSTDTQYF
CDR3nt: TGCAGCGGCCGGCCCGGAGGCAGCACAGATACGCAGTATTTT

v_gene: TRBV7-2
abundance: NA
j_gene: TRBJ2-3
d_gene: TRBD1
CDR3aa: CASSAPGQGTSTDTQYF
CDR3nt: TGTGCCAGCAGCGCACCGGGACAGGGGACTAGCACAGATACGCAGTATTTT

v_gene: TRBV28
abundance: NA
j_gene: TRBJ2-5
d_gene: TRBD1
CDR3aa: CASSFPWGTGGVGTQYF
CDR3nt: TGTGCCAGCAGTTTCCCTTGGGGGACAGGGGGCGTTGGGACCCAGTACTTC

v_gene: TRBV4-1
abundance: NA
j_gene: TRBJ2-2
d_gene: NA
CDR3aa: CASSQARVTGELFF
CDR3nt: TGCGCCAGCAGCCAAGCGCGGGTCACCGGGGAGCTGTTTTTT

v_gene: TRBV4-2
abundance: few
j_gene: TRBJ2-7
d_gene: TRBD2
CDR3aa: CASSQGPAAGGFYEQYF
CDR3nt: TGTGCCAGCAGCCAAGGTCCCGCAGCGGGAGGGTTCTACGAGCAGTACTTC

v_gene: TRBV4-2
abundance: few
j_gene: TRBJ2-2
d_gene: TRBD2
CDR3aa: CASSQEGGRAGELFF
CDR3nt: TGTGCCAGCAGCCAAGAAGGCGGGAGGGCCGGGGAGCTGTTTTTT

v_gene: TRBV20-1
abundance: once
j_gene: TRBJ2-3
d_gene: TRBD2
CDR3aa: CSARDLREGRDTQYF
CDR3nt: TGCAGTGCTAGAGATCTCCGGGAGGGCCGAGATACGCAGTATTTT

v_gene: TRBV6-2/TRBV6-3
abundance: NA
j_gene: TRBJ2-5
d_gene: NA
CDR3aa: CASRSPLAGLQETQYF
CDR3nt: TGTGCCAGCAGATCCCCTCTGGCGGGATTACAAGAGACCCAGTACTTC

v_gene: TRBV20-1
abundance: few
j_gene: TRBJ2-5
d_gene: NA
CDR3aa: CSARAWGEGPSYNEQYF
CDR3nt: TGCAGTGCTAGAGCGTGGGGAGAGGGGCCGTCTTACAATGAGCAGTACTTC

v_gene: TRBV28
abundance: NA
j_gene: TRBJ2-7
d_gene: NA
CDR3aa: CASSNNLGTRMSYEQYF
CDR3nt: TGTGCCAGCAGCAACAACCTGGGCACCCGGATGTCCTACGAGCAGTACTTC

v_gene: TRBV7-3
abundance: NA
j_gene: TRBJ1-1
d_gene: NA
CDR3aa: CASSSPGGADTEAFF
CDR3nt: TGTGCCAGCAGCTCCCCAGGAGGGGCGGACACTGAAGCTTTCTTT